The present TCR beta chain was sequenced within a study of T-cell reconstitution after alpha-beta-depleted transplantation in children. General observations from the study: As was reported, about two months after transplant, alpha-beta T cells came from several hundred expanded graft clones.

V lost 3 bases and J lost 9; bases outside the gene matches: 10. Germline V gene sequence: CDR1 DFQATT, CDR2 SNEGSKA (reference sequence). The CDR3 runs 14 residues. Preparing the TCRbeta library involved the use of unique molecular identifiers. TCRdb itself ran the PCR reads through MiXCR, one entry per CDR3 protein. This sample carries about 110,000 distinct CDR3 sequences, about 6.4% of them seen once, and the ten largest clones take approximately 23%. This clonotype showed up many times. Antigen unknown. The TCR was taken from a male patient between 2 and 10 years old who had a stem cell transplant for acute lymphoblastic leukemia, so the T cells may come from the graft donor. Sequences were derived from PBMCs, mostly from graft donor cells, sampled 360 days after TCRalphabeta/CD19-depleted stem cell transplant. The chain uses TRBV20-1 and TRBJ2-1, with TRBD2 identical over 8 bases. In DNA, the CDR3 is TGCAGTGCTAGGAACGGGACTAGGAGGCTTGAGCAGTTCTTC. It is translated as CSARNGTRRLEQFF.